This T cell receptor (beta chain) was recorded in a study of cytotoxic CD8 clonotypes in ibrutinib-treated CLL (dated by TCRdb to the early 2020s). For the wider study: In this cohort, over 14 patients were treatment-naive and approximately 10 were relapsed/refractory, while around 17 had unmutated IGHV. Responses were partial in 24 patients and complete in 2; after median approximately 66 months follow-up, about 14 stayed in remission and some twelve progressed. The response samples were drawn at a median of roughly twelve months into treatment, with a range of roughly 6 to 36 months. On average, each sample had about 250,000 productive templates and tens of thousands of productive rearrangements. Longitudinal samples were available for about 30% of the roughly 86 trial participants. Cryopreserved peripheral blood mononuclear cells were obtained before treatment, at response, and at either sustained remission or disease progression. Every sample from remission and from progressive disease was obtained while the patients were still on ibrutinib.

Here is what the overall study found, with its caveats: At baseline, clonality was higher than in age-matched healthy donors and showed a strong correlation with circulating CD8+ T-cell counts. Sampling times were not matched between patients in sustained remission and patients whose disease was progressing, and lymph node repertoires were not examined. Public clonotypes were rare and either contracted or stayed stable during treatment, and the rise in clonality at ibrutinib response reflected the expansion of private clonotypes. An increase in clonality was observed at ibrutinib response, with clonality remaining stable during sustained remission and falling back toward baseline at progression.

For TCR beta library preparation, roughly 2 micrograms of genomic DNA was extracted from cryopreserved PBMCs. High-throughput TCR beta sequencing was performed on longitudinal blood samples from CLL patients receiving ibrutinib monotherapy. The patients were enrolled in a single-center, open-label phase 2 trial of ibrutinib monotherapy. Trimming at the junction amounts to 5 bases on V and 1 base on J, and the germline ends lie 20 bases apart. The CDR3 runs 17 amino acids, cysteine and phenylalanine included. CDR3 DNA only is kept here, 51 bases in frame from base 1. Reading the germline V gene gives CDR1 SGHVS and CDR2 FQNEAQ. On this clone itself: This clone's antigen is unknown. No quality values exist for individual bases; no much larger clone is one base distant.

Each clonotype received, on average, around 9.6x coverage in deep resolution sequencing performed on a MiSeq, where the target depth lay between 1 in 1 million and 1 in 200,000 T cells. The immunoSEQ hsTCRB Kit was used to generate the TCR beta libraries. The source study handled its data this way. The data were analyzed with ImmunoSEQ Analyzer and ImmunoSEQ Data Assistant, and V, D and J gene assignments followed IMGT definitions. Clonality, which ranges from 0 to 1, was calculated by subtracting the normalized Shannon entropy of productive rearrangement frequencies from one. Only overrepresented clonotypes making up at least 0.05% of each patient's repertoire were included in the public clonotype analysis. Repertoires from approximately 13 age-matched healthy donors in immuneACCESS were used as clonality controls. The table was pulled from immuneACCESS by TCRdb, which kept in-frame rearrangements only. Such tables lose some clones; where checked, under half of the loss comes from unresolved V genes, and the rest has no known cause. V and J calls and clone size are as listed in that table; D and trimming were resolved from the DNA. The table for this sample lists roughly 330,000 clones; roughly 67% of them were counted only once. The ten most abundant clones make up roughly 6.8% of the sample.

Rearrangement joined TRBV7-8 to TRBJ1-1; the D segment cannot be called with confidence. The sequence was collected from a human donor with chronic lymphocytic leukemia. Sequenced material: PBMCs, taken after 36 months of ibrutinib treatment. CDR3 sequence: CASSPSPSPFSNTEAFF. The nucleotide sequence reads as follows: TGTGCCAGCAGCCCATCACCCAGTCCCTTCTCGAACACTGAAGCTTTCTTT.